This T cell receptor (beta chain) appears in the sequencing data of a study of shared clonotypes between healthy human individuals (TCRdb year 2020). Some background on the complete study: The cohort comprised two women and a few men aged 18 to 49 years. Blood TCR repertoires of about 5 healthy adults were deeply sequenced to estimate repertoire size and the extent of clonotype sharing between individuals. For each donor, three plates each were used for CD4 naive and CD4 memory, two plates were used for CD8 naive, and one plate was used for CD8 memory. Each donor's leukapheresis produced roughly between about 0.9 and 9.5 billion PBMCs. To increase sequencing depth and limit assay-specific biases, TCR repertoire library preparation and sequencing were carried out by different laboratories using diverse techniques. General study outcomes and caveats: Incomplete sequencing was indicated by rarefaction of sorted-subset datasets, despite the large sequencing depth. Sampling was restricted to blood, and TCR repertoires in tissues likely differ from the TCR repertoires found in blood. Higher generation probabilities were observed for clonotypes shared by all four sorted-subset donors than for non-shared clonotypes. Pairwise subsampling led to the expectation that sequencing depth would affect the degree of clonotype sharing among donors. Because the study included only a small number of donors, the genetic and exposure-history diversity represented was limited. Sharing across a handful of donors was observed for approximately 5% of naive CD4, under 4% of naive CD8, 2.3% of memory CD4, and around 0.4% of memory CD8 clonotypes. Naive subsets generally had larger estimated clonotype richness than memory subsets did.

On this clone itself: Its antigen remains undetermined. No quality values exist for individual bases; no much larger clone is one base distant.

The germline V gene yields SGHVS for CDR1 and FNYEAQ for CDR2. V drops 2 bases and J drops 7 bases, leaving 12 bases in between. The CDR3 contains 14 residues, cysteine and phenylalanine counted. The entry retains the CDR3 DNA only, 42 bases that are in frame from base 1. Donors were healthy HIV-negative adults with no recently reported acute infections or vaccinations. All donors were Caucasian adults living in Nashville, Tennessee, USA. CD4+ T cells were enriched by magnetic negative selection; naive cells were then positively selected on CD45RA, and the negative fraction formed the memory subset. After blood collection by leukapheresis, PBMCs were isolated using Ficoll-Histopaque density gradient centrifugation and then cryopreserved in the vapor phase of liquid nitrogen. Purity and quantity of every magnetically sorted T cell population were checked by analytical flow cytometry. Genomic DNA was isolated from every sorted fraction and measured by UV absorbance on a Nanodrop 2000c.

TCR CDR3 regions were amplified from genomic DNA by multiplex PCR using the deep immunoSEQ assay. Genomic DNA extracted from each cell subset was distributed evenly over all wells of several immunoSEQ 96-well plates, and each plate served as one replicate. For sorted subsets, each replicate PCR was loaded with 200 to 250 ng genomic DNA, equivalent to 30,000 or so T cell genomes. Purified libraries were quantified with a Qubit 3.0 fluorometer, sized on a Bioanalyzer 2100, and re-quantified with the KAPA Library Quantification kit. Each immunoSEQ 96-well plate was sequenced on its own single-read 150-cycle Illumina NextSeq 550 flow cell. The original pipeline was this. Because only junctional sequences without quality scores were contained in the immunoSEQ output, filtering matching that applied to full-length reads could not be performed. To assign V/J genes and CDR3, sequences were annotated using PyIR, a Python wrapper for IgBLAST v1.9, with IMGT germline references. Any read was removed if the V/J assignment was weak (E-value above 1e-6), the CDR3 was missing, or the read contained stop codons, out-of-frame junctions, or ambiguous translated residues. A V3J clonotype was defined by an identical inferred V gene, J gene, and CDR3 amino acid sequence. Percentage overlap between repertoires was computed as shared unique clonotypes divided by the size of the smaller repertoire. Three approaches were used to assess repertoire richness: RTK rarefaction, the Chao1 estimator, and Recon v2.1 estimates of unobserved clonotypes. Generation probabilities were computed with OLGA for all TCRbeta clonotypes obtained by the gDNA method from several donors. TCRdb took this table from immuneACCESS and kept in-frame rearrangements with V and J called. Such tables lack part of the clones; where checked against another copy, unresolved V genes explain under half of the gap, and the rest is unexplained. That table gives V, J and clone size, and the DNA gave D and trimming. In this sample the table shows approximately 2.5 million clones, 80% to 95% of which occur a single time. Together, the top ten hold more than 0.35% of the sample.

In this chain, TRBV7-6 is recombined with TRBJ1-5; the D gene lacks a confident call. This clonotype was obtained from a man younger than 35 in good health. Some clones in this sample may be carry-over from other donors' samples. Source material: naive CD4+ T cells from PBMCs. According to the study, the label for this sample's cell subset or site signals: CD45RA+ positively selected. The sequenced DNA is TGTGCCAGCAGCTTATCGAACGGTGGCCAGCCCCAGCATTTT. Its coded protein is CASSLSNGGQPQHF.